The 30 T cell receptor beta chains given below trace back to one sample, sequenced in a study of beta chain features in type 1 diabetes. Of the isolated RNA, all was reverse transcribed, and so the sequenced material was expressed TCRB transcripts. Clones were sequenced by immunoSEQ multiplex PCR, and TCRdb holds only the in-frame ones, with some missing. This table holds under 950,000 clones, roughly a sixth found once. The sample consisted of naive CD4+ T cells from blood. These receptors were obtained from a woman between 18 and 29 years old in good health.

This chain uses TRBV5-1 with TRBJ2-7; 7 positions agree with TRBD1. After removal of 4 bases from V and 0 bases from J, the junction contained 4 bases not matched to a gene. Germline lookup yields CDR1 SGHRS and CDR2 YFSETQ. This CDR3 has 14 amino acids. CDR3 loop: CASSPQGSSYEQYF. The CDR3 DNA is TGCGCCAGCAGCCCACAGGGGAGCTCCTACGAGCAGTACTTC.

This chain links TRBV18 with TRBJ1-1; D is unclear. CDR3 length equals 12 residues. Germline loops: CDR1 KGHSH, CDR2 LQKENI. The V end was cut by 8 bases, the J end by 1 base, with 8 bases between. This chain's CDR3 is CASAEQNTEAFF. CDR3 DNA: TGTGCCAGCGCGGAGCAGAACACTGAAGCTTTCTTT. Supplemented by reference TRBV18 and TRBJ1-1, the full variable domain reads NAGVMQNPRHLVRRRGQEARLRCSPMKGHSHVYWYRQLPEEGLKFMVYLQKENIIDESGMPKERFSAEFPKEGPSILRIQQVVRGDSAAYFCASAEQNTEAFFGQGTRLTVV.

The gene calls are TRBV7-3 and TRBJ2-2, with 10 bases aligning to TRBD1. Unmatched junction bases numbered 5, after V lost 5 bases and J lost 5 bases. CDR1 and CDR2 from the germline V gene are SGHTA and FQGTGA. This CDR3 has 15 residues. The CDR3 bases are TGTGCCAGCAGCAGGGGACAGGGGAGGACCGGGGAGCTGTTTTTT. Its protein product is CASSRGQGRTGELFF.

This clone was seen only a few times. Additional DNA sequences in this sample encode the identical CDR3. The J gene is TRBJ2-7, the V gene TRBV28, with a tentative D call TRBD1 (5 bases). The CDR3 has 13 residues. The V gene lost 2 bases and the J gene lost 4 bases, with 9 bases spanning the gap. Germline V CDR1 and CDR2: MDHEN, SYDVKM. CDR3 amino acids: CASSLQGSYEQYF. CDR3 coding DNA: TGTGCCAGCAGTTTACAGGGCTCGTACGAGCAGTACTTC. Full variable domain (outside the CDR3, taken from reference TRBV28 and TRBJ2-7): DVKVTQSSRYLVKRTGEKVFLECVQDMDHENMFWYRQDPGLGLRLIYFSYDVKMKEKGDIPEGYSVSREKKERFSLILESASTNQTSMYLCASSLQGSYEQYFGPGTRLTVT.

The CDR3 region has the DNA TGCAGCGTTGAAGGAAAGGGACACGACTACACCTTC. Protein product: CSVEGKGHDYTF. The chain couples TRBV29-1 to TRBJ1-2; D is perhaps TRBD1 (6 bases). Deletions cut 1 base from V and 10 bases from J, with 13 bases between. The CDR3 totals 12 residues. Germline V lookup: CDR1 SQVTM, CDR2 ANQGSEA.

This clone has only a few counts. The J gene is TRBJ2-1, the V gene TRBV7-3; TRBD1 might be the D (6 bases). The CDR3 spans 13 residues. Germline V gives CDR1 SGHTA, CDR2 FQGTGA. Between the trimmed V and J ends, which lost 5 bases and 3 bases, there was a span of 8 bases. The CDR3, as DNA: TGTGCCAGCAGCCCGGACAGCTACAATGAGCAGTTCTTC. Translated: CASSPDSYNEQFF.

The chain employs TRBV7-2 and TRBJ2-1; D may be TRBD1 or TRBD2 (5 bases each). V was trimmed by 6 bases and J by 0 bases, leaving 12 bases between them. Germline V gives CDR1 SGHTA, CDR2 FQGNSA. The length of the CDR3 is 15 residues. CDR3 amino acids: CASSRRDASYNEQFF. The CDR3 DNA sequence: TGTGCCAGCAGTCGTCGGGACGCCTCCTACAATGAGCAGTTCTTC. Using reference TRBV7-2 and TRBJ2-1 for the parts outside the CDR3, the full variable domain is GAGVSQSPSNKVTEKGKDVELRCDPISGHTALYWYRQSLGQGLEFLIYFQGNSAPDKSGLPSDRFSAERTGGSVSTLTIQRTQQEDSAVYLCASSRRDASYNEQFFGPGTRLTVL.

Points on this clone: Other DNA sequences within the sample encode an identical CDR3. This rearrangement joins TRBV28 to TRBJ1-5; D gene unclear. CDR1 and CDR2 (germline): MDHEN, SYDVKM. The CDR3 has 12 amino acids. Between the trimmed V and J ends, which lost 2 bases and 7 bases, there was a span of 6 bases. The CDR3 sequence is CASSLLGQPQHF. CDR3 DNA: TGTGCCAGCAGTTTACTGGGGCAGCCCCAGCATTTT.

The J gene is TRBJ2-2, the V gene TRBV4-1; D not resolved. From germline, CDR1 is MGHRA and CDR2 YSYEKL. Trimming took off 4 bases at V and 0 bases at J, with 9 bases between the two ends. The CDR3 runs 15 residues. CDR3 residues: CASSPRISNTGELFF. The DNA for the CDR3 is TGCGCCAGCAGCCCTAGGATATCGAACACCGGGGAGCTGTTTTTT.

This clone was picked up a small number of times. The rearrangement uses TRBV28 and TRBJ2-7; 8 nucleotides align to TRBD1. CDR1 MDHEN and CDR2 SYDVKM come from the germline V gene. This CDR3 is 15 amino acids long. J lost 5 bases, V lost 6 bases, and 12 bases had no gene match. The CDR3 bases are TGTGCCAGCAGCCCAACGGGACAGGCTTTCAACGAGCAGTACTTC. It codes for CASSPTGQAFNEQYF.

V gene TRBV7-2 combines with J gene TRBJ1-2; 8 bases fit TRBD1. Germline V lookup: CDR1 SGHTA, CDR2 FQGNSA. V dropped 1 base and J dropped 2; count of bases not matched to a gene: 6. The CDR3 is made up of 16 amino acids. Here the CDR3 reads CASSLGGTGSNYGYTF. CDR3 in DNA: TGTGCCAGCAGCTTAGGGGGGACAGGCTCGAACTATGGCTACACCTTC.

The chain links TRBV20-1 to TRBJ2-1; D remains ambiguous. Germline V gene lookup returns CDR1 DFQATT and CDR2 SNEGSKA (reference sequence). The CDR3 contains 11 residues. Between the trimmed V and J ends, which lost 4 bases and 12 bases, there was a span of 13 bases. The CDR3 sequence is CSAKASAWQFF. CDR3 coding DNA: TGCAGTGCTAAGGCCTCAGCGTGGCAGTTCTTC.

This clone showed up just a few times. The chain recombines TRBV27 with TRBJ1-1; a weak D match, TRBD1 (5 bases). Germline V gene lookup returns CDR1 MNHEY and CDR2 SMNVEV (reference sequence). Trimming took 6 bases from V and 6 from J, leaving 20 bases between them. The CDR3 length is 15 residues. The CDR3 is CASSLTWGEIAEAFF. The CDR3 DNA sequence: TGTGCCAGCAGCCTAACCTGGGGGGAGATAGCTGAAGCTTTCTTT.

This clone came up a few times. The chain uses TRBV28 and TRBJ2-7, with 8 bases fitting TRBD1. This CDR3 has 11 amino acids. CDR1 is MDHEN and CDR2 is SYDVKM in the germline V gene. V was pared by 8 bases and J by 3 bases, with 0 bases of the junction left unmatched. Here the CDR3 DNA reads TGTGCCAGCGGACAGGGCTACGAGCAGTACTTC. It is translated as CASGQGYEQYF.

This clone was counted between two and nine times. J is TRBJ2-7 and V is TRBV6-5; no firm D call. V was trimmed by 3 bases and J by 3 bases, leaving 12 bases between them. Germline-derived CDR1 and CDR2 are MNHEY and SVGAGI. The CDR3 is made up of 14 amino acids. The DNA of the CDR3 is TGTGCCAGCAGTTATTTCGCGGCCAGCTACGAGCAGTACTTC. The encoded protein is CASSYFAASYEQYF.

With regard to this clone: One end of the junction fails to match germline, which may point to a read error. This chain joins TRBV6-1 and TRBJ1-2, with D tentatively TRBD1 (5 bases). From germline, CDR1 is MNHNS and CDR2 SASEGT. The CDR3 totals 13 residues. DNA of the CDR3: TGCGCCAGCAGTCCAGGGTTCGACTATGGCTACACCTTC. This codes for CASSPGFDYGYTF.

This chain links TRBV11-1 with TRBJ2-2, with D maybe TRBD1 (5 bases). The germline V gene encodes CDR1 SGHAT and CDR2 FQDESV (reference sequence). The CDR3 extends over 14 amino acids. Trimming shortened V by 5 bases and J by 5 bases, and 12 bases separated the two germline ends. CDR3 protein: CASSLTRDTGELFF. Written as DNA, the CDR3 is TGTGCCAGCAGCCTCACCAGGGATACCGGGGAGCTGTTTTTT.

The chain carries TRBV6-5 and TRBJ1-1; TRBD1 agrees at 8 bases. Germline V lookup: CDR1 MNHEY, CDR2 SVGAGI. V lost 0 bases to trimming and J lost 10 bases; unmatched junction nucleotides: 4. The CDR3 runs to 13 residues. The CDR3 protein is CASSYSWTGLAFF. CDR3 bases: TGTGCCAGCAGTTACTCTTGGACAGGGCTAGCTTTCTTT.

CDR3 region: CASSVGLAGLNEQFF. CDR3 in DNA: TGTGCCAGCAGCGTAGGACTAGCGGGTTTAAATGAGCAGTTCTTC. This sequence joins TRBV7-9 and TRBJ2-1; the match to TRBD2 covers 11 bases. The CDR3 sequence is 15 residues long. CDR1 SEHNR and CDR2 FQNEAQ come from the germline V gene (reference sequence). After removal of 5 bases from V and 7 bases from J, the junction contained 7 bases not matched to a gene.

V is TRBV27 and J is TRBJ2-3, with D hard to call. Germline-derived CDR1 and CDR2 are MNHEY and SMNVEV (reference sequence). Deletions cut 2 bases from V and 3 bases from J, with 9 bases between. The CDR3 sequence is 14 residues long. The CDR3 nucleotides read TGTGCCAGCAGTTTAGTGGGCCCTACAGATACGCAGTATTTT. It specifies CASSLVGPTDTQYF.

In this sample, this clone turned up a few times. The genes are TRBV4-2 and TRBJ1-1; D remains ambiguous. CDR3 length: 16 amino acids. The germline gives CDR1 LGHNA, CDR2 YNFKEQ. Between the trimmed V and J ends, which lost 0 bases and 0 bases, there was a span of 11 bases. CDR3 DNA sequence: TGTGCCAGCAGCCAAGAGGTCGGGAGGGTGAACACTGAAGCTTTCTTT. Protein product: CASSQEVGRVNTEAFF.

In its sample, this clone was seen a few times. The chain employs TRBV7-2 and TRBJ1-1; D is uncertain. The CDR3 runs 15 residues. V was shortened by 1 base and J by 1 base, with 10 bases between the two germline ends. Germline V CDR1 and CDR2: SGHTA, FQGNSA. This chain's CDR3 is CASSLVMVSNTEAFF. The CDR3 nucleotides read TGTGCCAGCAGCTTAGTTATGGTATCGAACACTGAAGCTTTCTTT.

The table lists this clone with a few counts. CDR3 in DNA: TGTGCCAGCAGTTCCTCGGGGATCGTGGCCGGCGAGCAGTACTTC. This sequence encodes CASSSSGIVAGEQYF. The chain couples TRBV28 to TRBJ2-7; the D gene is possibly TRBD2 (5 bases). Trimming removed 4 bases at V and 6 bases at J, with 19 bases between. The CDR3 spans 15 residues. Germline assignment: CDR1 MDHEN and CDR2 SYDVKM.

About this clone itself: One end of the junction fails to match germline, which may point to a read error. Other DNA sequences in this specimen translate into the identical CDR3. This chain joins TRBV7-8 and TRBJ2-7; D may be TRBD2 (5 bases). Germline CDR1 and CDR2: SGHVS and FQNEAQ. The CDR3 totals 11 residues. The CDR3 region has the DNA TGTGCCAGCGCGGCGGGCAACGAGCAGTATTTC. As protein: CASAAGNEQYF.

The chain uses TRBV4-3 and TRBJ2-4; 8 bases fit TRBD1. Trimming at V came to 4 bases and at J to 6 bases, leaving 8 bases not matched to a gene. CDR1 is LGHNA and CDR2 is YSLEER in the germline V gene. The length of the CDR3 is 15 residues. The CDR3 region is CASSLDRGRSNIQYF. CDR3 coding DNA: TGCGCCAGCAGCCTAGACAGGGGAAGGTCAAACATTCAGTACTTC.

This chain joins TRBV28 and TRBJ2-7, with 8 bases aligning to TRBD1. Germline CDR1 reads MDHEN; CDR2 reads SYDVKM. Losses at the gene ends were 2 bases for V and 5 bases for J; bases not matched to a gene: 5. The CDR3 extends over 14 amino acids. The CDR3 region has the DNA TGTGCCAGCAGTTTACTCAGGGGGCGCGACGAGCAGTACTTC. Protein: CASSLLRGRDEQYF.

This clone was counted only a few times. The chain employs TRBV10-3 and TRBJ2-1; D remains unclear. Germline-derived CDR1 and CDR2 are ENHRY and SYGVKD. V was trimmed by 5 bases and J by 3 bases, leaving 11 bases between them. This CDR3 is built from 14 residues. The DNA for the CDR3 is TGTGCCATCAGTCCCTTAACGAGCTACAATGAGCAGTTCTTC. This gives the protein CAISPLTSYNEQFF.

This clone has ten or more counts. This specimen includes other DNA sequences encoding the same CDR3. The rearrangement uses TRBV10-3 and TRBJ2-5; weak D call: TRBD2 (5 bases). V dropped 4 bases and J dropped 5 bases, with 11 bases sitting between them. CDR1 is ENHRY and CDR2 is SYGVKD in the germline V gene. This CDR3 has 13 residues. The CDR3 coding sequence is TGTGCCATCAGTGGTCGTGGGAGTGAGACCCAGTACTTC. This encodes CAISGRGSETQYF.

The gene calls are TRBV5-4 and TRBJ2-2; weak D call: TRBD1 (6 bases). The CDR3 extends over 14 amino acids. Germline CDR1 is SGHNT and CDR2 is YYREEE (reference sequence). Trimming removed 2 bases at V and 6 bases at J, with 11 bases between. The CDR3 sequence: CASSLDKGAGELFF. DNA of the CDR3: TGTGCCAGCAGCTTAGATAAGGGGGCCGGGGAGCTGTTTTTT. The full variable domain, with the rest looked up from reference TRBV5-4 and TRBJ2-2, is ETGVTQSPTHLIKTRGQQVTLRCSSQSGHNTVSWYQQALGQGPQFIFQYYREEENGRGNFPPRFSGLQFPNYSSELNVNALELDDSALYLCASSLDKGAGELFFGEGSRLTVL.

CDR3: CASGQGNNEQFF. The DNA of the CDR3 is TGCGCCAGCGGACAGGGGAACAATGAGCAGTTCTTC. The chain links TRBV5-1 to TRBJ2-1, with 9 bases matching TRBD1. CDR3 length: 12 residues. The junction had 1 base not matched to a gene; V was cut back by 7 bases and J by 5 bases. Germline lookup yields CDR1 SGHRS and CDR2 YFSETQ.